This T cell receptor beta chain is drawn from a study of cytomegalovirus exposure and HLA in healthy donors. Only in-frame clones appear in the TCRdb table, and some are missing; sequencing was by immunoSEQ multiplex PCR. The sample holds 150,000 to 200,000 clones, approximately 85% seen once. CDR1 is SGHTA and CDR2 is FQGTGA in the germline V gene. This CDR3 region has 14 residues. Trimming took off 3 bases at V and 2 bases at J, with 11 bases between the two ends. The chain couples TRBV7-3 to TRBJ2-7; tentative D call: TRBD1 (5 bases). The sequenced sample consisted of PBMCs. The receptor's source is a woman under 30 in good health and CMV-seronegative. The CDR3 region has the DNA TGTGCCAGCAGCTTCGGTCAGGGAACCTACGAGCAGTACTTC. Translated: CASSFGQGTYEQYF. Filled out from reference TRBV7-3 and TRBJ2-7, the complete variable domain reads GAGVSQTPSNKVTEKGKYVELRCDPISGHTALYWYRQSLGQGPEFLIYFQGTGAADDSGLPNDRFFAVRPEGSVSTLKIQRTERGDSAVYLCASSFGQGTYEQYFGPGTRLTVT.